This TCR beta chain is from a study of shared clonotypes between healthy human individuals. Healthy HIV-negative adults with no recent acute infections or vaccinations were recruited as donors. TCRdb's copy holds only in-frame clones and misses some; the assay was immunoSEQ multiplex PCR. The sample consists of about 2 million clones, roughly 95% of them appearing once. The sample taken for sequencing was naive CD4+ T cells sorted from blood. The subset denotes: CD45RA+ positively selected. The TCR originated in a man younger than 35 in good health.

Written as DNA, the CDR3 is TGTGCCAGCAGCCTCTGGGATCGGCGGGAAAAACTGTTTTTT. This codes for CASSLWDRREKLFF. This chain links TRBV14 with TRBJ1-4; D is undetermined. This CDR3 spans 14 amino acids. Germline V gene data show CDR1 as SGHDN and CDR2 as FVKESK. V shed 4 bases and J shed 8 bases, with 14 bases lying between them.